Sequencing of this T cell receptor beta chain was carried out in a study of tumor and adjacent non-tumor tissue in lung cancer. At the level of the study: Some 4.2 million productive TCRbeta reads were obtained per sample on average.

Three rounds of nested PCR, following a modified ARM-PCR protocol, produced the TCRbeta library. Using its own MiXCR run on the multiplex PCR reads, TCRdb lists one record per CDR3 protein. Here the sample spans about 100,000 distinct CDR3 sequences, 65% being singletons. RNA was extracted from bulk tissue without any cell sorting. Distant lung tissue was collected more than 3 cm away from the tumor edge. Per germline, CDR1 SGHAT and CDR2 FQNNGV. V lost 4 bases to trimming and J lost 9 bases; unmatched junction nucleotides: 9. The CDR3 has 14 residues. By share of the sample, this clonotype is medium-sized.

The V gene is TRBV11-2, the J gene TRBJ2-1; 7 bases line up with TRBD2. Source material: distant non-tumor lung tissue. The TCR was taken from a man between 25 and 39 years old with non-small cell lung cancer. The CDR3 loop is CASSSRQGGTEQFF. In nucleotides, the CDR3 is TGTGCCAGCAGCTCCCGCCAGGGAGGGACTGAGCAGTTCTTC.